One TCR beta chain is described in this entry. The CDR3 runs to 13 residues. V lost 0 bases and J 7 bases, leaving 6 bases between the germline ends. Per the germline V gene, CDR1 is MRHNA and CDR2 is SNTAGT. RNA transcripts gave rise to amplified TCR beta CDR3 regions. A set of HTBI primers served as the primers for a first-round RT-PCR of the TCR CDR3. TCRdb re-called the multiplex PCR reads through MiXCR, storing one row per CDR3 protein. Found here are about 210,000 distinct CDR3 sequences, approximately 17% of them singletons; the top ten hold approximately 50%. The sample is drawn from a study of T cells in Graves' hyperthyroidism and ophthalmopathy.

The chain recombines TRBV6-4 with TRBJ2-2; D is perhaps TRBD2 (5 bases). The receptor's source is a man aged 45 to 65 with Graves' hyperthyroidism. Sequenced input: blood. The CDR3 region has the DNA TGTGCCAGCAGTGACTCGGGAGTCGGGGAGCTGTTTTTT. Residues: CASSDSGVGELFF.